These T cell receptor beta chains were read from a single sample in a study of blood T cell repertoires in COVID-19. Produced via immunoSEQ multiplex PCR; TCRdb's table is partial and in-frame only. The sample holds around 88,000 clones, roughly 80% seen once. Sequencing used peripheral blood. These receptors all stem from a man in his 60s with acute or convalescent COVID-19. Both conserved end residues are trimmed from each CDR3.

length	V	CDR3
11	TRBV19	ASGTGGLNIQY
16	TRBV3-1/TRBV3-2	ASSPLLSGPGGTDTQY
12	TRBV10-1	ATAGTRGNNEQF
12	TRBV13	ASSLAGGVDTQY
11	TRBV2	ASSDVGQETQY
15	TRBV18	ASSPAPSTKSSYEQY
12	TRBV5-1	ASSFGGPGNEQF
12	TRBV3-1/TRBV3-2	ASSLSGAEETQY
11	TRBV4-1	ASSVTGLYEQY
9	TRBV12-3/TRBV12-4	ASSQFEKLF
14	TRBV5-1	ASSLTGSPENEKLF
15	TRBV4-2	ASSQDEGRGAYQPQH
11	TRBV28	ASRGQAFDEQY
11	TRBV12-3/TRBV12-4	ASSFGLPNIQY
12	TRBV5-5	ASSLVPRDTEAF
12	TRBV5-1	ASSLGTGGSEAF
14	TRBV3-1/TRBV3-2	ASSLMVGLAGETQY
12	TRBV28	ASRRTGDHTEAF
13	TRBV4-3	ASSHTGEFYYGYT
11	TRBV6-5	ASSYGREQPQH
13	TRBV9	ASSAPGQGKSPLH
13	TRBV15	ATSTGLASTDTQY
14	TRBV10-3	AISESERGGYNEQF
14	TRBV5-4	ASSLGGGVANEKLF
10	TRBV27	ASSFGGDTQY
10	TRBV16	ASSQARRGYT
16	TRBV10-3	AISESRQGMVGNQPQH
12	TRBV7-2	ASSLVGANQPQH
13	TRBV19	ASTRLAGVHETQY
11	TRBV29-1	SVGTGSHQPQH
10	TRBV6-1	ASSEASLEQF
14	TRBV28	ASSLFGQGVYSPLH
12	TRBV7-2	ASSYQGAGTEAF
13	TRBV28	ASSLWEGGTDTQY
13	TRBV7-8	ASSHRDRGGGGYT
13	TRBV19	ASSRRTGENNGQF
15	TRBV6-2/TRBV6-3	ASSRAGTGTGNQPQH
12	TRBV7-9	ASALDRAAGELF
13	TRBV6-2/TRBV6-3	ASSYSAESTDTQY
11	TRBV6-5	ASRWARNEKLF
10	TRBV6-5	AARGSANTIY
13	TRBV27	ASSSSGATNEKLF
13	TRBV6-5	ASRAQGTSGNTIY
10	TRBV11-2	ASSLDLREAF
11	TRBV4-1	ASSHRAGAEQY
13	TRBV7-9	ASSAAGQGRTEAF
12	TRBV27	ASSLSTGSYEQY
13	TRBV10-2	ASSDSGEMNTEAF
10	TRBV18	ASSPISDEQY
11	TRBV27	ASSLQGNYGYT
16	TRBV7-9	ASSVAQLLATSYNEQF
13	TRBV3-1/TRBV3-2	ASRASGGNYNEQF
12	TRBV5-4	ASSLTGGNEKLF